This entry lists 30 T cell receptor beta chains sequenced from one sample in a study of T-cell memory formation after mild COVID-19. One entry per CDR3 protein, called by TCRdb with MiXCR from the 5' RACE reads. The table shows 400,000 or so distinct CDR3 sequences, with around 19% occurring only once. The source material was PBMCs or a T cell subset sorted from them (not recorded which). The source of these receptors is an adult woman who had mild COVID-19 (a few samples of this study predate the infection). Cell type and time point are not known.

There are a few counts of this clonotype. The DNA for the CDR3 is TGCGCCAGCAGCTTGGGTCAGGGGAGTACTTCACCCCTCCACTTT. The encoded protein is CASSLGQGSTSPLHF. This chain joins TRBV5-1 and TRBJ1-6; D may be TRBD1 (6 bases). The CDR3 contains 15 residues. With 0 bases removed from V and 9 bases from J, the gap between germline ends came to 13 bases. Looked up from germline, CDR1 is SGHRS and CDR2 is YFSETQ.

The rearrangement links TRBV7-2 to TRBJ2-3, with 14 bases that match TRBD2. The CDR3 loop spans 20 amino acids. J lost 1 base, V lost 5 bases, and 14 bases had no gene match. Germline V gene lookup returns CDR1 SGHTA and CDR2 FQGNSA. The CDR3 sequence: CASSLAGTSGRKVGTDTQYF. The CDR3 DNA reads TGTGCCAGCAGCCTTGCCGGGACTAGCGGGAGAAAGGTGGGCACAGATACGCAGTATTTT.

This clonotype was observed a handful of times. V gene TRBV7-3 combines with J gene TRBJ2-7; D perhaps matches TRBD2 (5 bases). Trimming pared 5 bases from V and 3 bases from J, leaving 14 bases between. Per germline, CDR1 SGHTA and CDR2 FQGTGA. The CDR3 consists of 14 residues. Here the CDR3 reads CASSDGTGLYEQYF. The CDR3 DNA reads TGTGCCAGCAGCGACGGTACCGGACTCTACGAGCAGTACTTC.

There are a few counts of this clonotype. The genes are TRBV4-1 and TRBJ2-7; D uncertain. CDR3 length: 14 residues. V dropped 0 bases and J dropped 4 bases, with 10 bases sitting between them. Germline CDR1 and CDR2: MGHRA and YSYEKL. The DNA of the CDR3 is TGCGCCAGCAGCCAAGATAAGTACACTTACGAGCAGTACTTC. Translated: CASSQDKYTYEQYF.

The CDR3 DNA sequence: TGTGCCAGCAGCGTGTCGTGGGTCCCCACAGATACGCAGTATTTT. Translating gives CASSVSWVPTDTQYF. The rearrangement links TRBV9 to TRBJ2-3, with D uncertain. Germline V gene sequence: CDR1 SGDLS, CDR2 YYNGEE. This CDR3 contains 15 residues. The V end lost 2 bases, the J end lost 2 bases, and 12 bases lay between the germline ends.

This clonotype was detected a few times. The V gene is TRBV24-1, the J gene TRBJ2-2; D not resolved. CDR3 size: 15 residues. From germline, CDR1 is KGHDR and CDR2 SFDVKD. Trimming shortened V by 2 bases and J by 3 bases, and 9 bases separated the two germline ends. The CDR3: CATSDSGGYTGELFF. As DNA, the CDR3 is TGTGCCACCAGTGATTCAGGTGGTTACACCGGGGAGCTGTTTTTT.

The V gene is TRBV10-3, the J gene TRBJ2-3, with D perhaps matching TRBD2 (5 bases). The germline gives CDR1 ENHRY, CDR2 SYGVKD. This CDR3 region has 18 residues. Trimming shortened V by 0 bases and J by 2 bases, and 18 bases separated the two germline ends. DNA for the CDR3: TGTGCCATCAGTGAGTCAGGAGGTCGACCGCCTTCCACAGATACGCAGTATTTT. Translating gives CAISESGGRPPSTDTQYF.

The J gene is TRBJ2-2, the V gene TRBV12-5; TRBD2 matches 9 bases. Germline V gene lookup returns CDR1 LGHNT and CDR2 FRNRAP. This CDR3 has 17 amino acids. J was trimmed by 7 bases and V by 4 bases; bases with no gene match: 13. The CDR3: CASGSWGRAGGDGELFF. CDR3 nucleotides: TGTGCTAGTGGTTCCTGGGGACGCGCGGGAGGGGACGGGGAGCTGTTTTTT.

The rearrangement uses TRBV4-3 and TRBJ2-3; 9 nucleotides align to TRBD2. CDR1 is LGHNA and CDR2 is YSLEER in the germline V gene. CDR3 length equals 14 residues. V lost 3 bases and J lost 4; bases outside the gene matches: 2. The DNA for the CDR3 is TGCGCCAGCAGCCAGGGGACTAGCCCAGATACGCAGTATTTT. It translates to CASSQGTSPDTQYF.

The rearrangement uses TRBV6-1 and TRBJ1-2; 7 bases match TRBD1. The CDR3 covers 14 residues. J lost 5 bases, V lost 5 bases, and 8 bases had no gene match. The germline gives CDR1 MNHNS, CDR2 SASEGT. The CDR3 bases are TGTGCCAGCAGTCCCGGACAGGTGATATATGGCTACACCTTC. Translation gives CASSPGQVIYGYTF.

This clonotype has a handful of counts. The rearrangement joins TRBV3-1 to TRBJ2-2; D gene ambiguous. V was clipped by 4 bases and J by 1 base, with 10 bases between them. The CDR3 is made up of 15 amino acids. The germline V gene encodes CDR1 LGHDT and CDR2 YNNKEL (reference sequence). The CDR3 loop is CASSLHQENTGELFF. As DNA, the CDR3 is TGTGCCAGCAGCCTTCATCAGGAGAACACCGGGGAGCTGTTTTTT.

The chain has TRBV10-3 and TRBJ2-7; TRBD2 agrees at 14 bases. There are 15 residues in the CDR3. Germline V gives CDR1 ENHRY, CDR2 SYGVKD. The V segment lost 6 bases and the J segment 4 bases; nucleotides outside the gene matches: 5. CDR3: CAISPGTSGGYEQYF. The CDR3 coding sequence is TGTGCCATCAGCCCCGGGACTAGCGGGGGATACGAGCAGTACTTC.

The chain's CDR3 is CASSPYSYGYTF. Written as DNA, the CDR3 is TGTGCCAGCAGCCCTTATTCCTATGGCTACACCTTC. The chain couples TRBV12-3 or TRBV12-4 to TRBJ1-2; D ambiguous. V was shortened by 6 bases and J by 4 bases, with 9 bases between the two germline ends. The CDR3 spans 12 residues.

This chain links TRBV24-1 with TRBJ1-2; maybe TRBD1 (5 bases). Germline values: CDR1 KGHDR, CDR2 SFDVKD. V lost 5 bases and J 5 bases, leaving 11 bases between the germline ends. The CDR3 has 13 amino acids. CDR3 sequence reads: CATSAGTDYGYTF. The CDR3 coding sequence is TGTGCCACCAGTGCCGGGACGGATTATGGCTACACCTTC.

This clonotype was recorded a few times. CDR3: CASKGLAKNEQFF. In DNA, the CDR3 is TGTGCCAGCAAGGGGCTAGCCAAGAATGAGCAGTTCTTC. This chain uses TRBV6-2 or TRBV6-3 with TRBJ2-1; D possibly matches TRBD1 or TRBD2 (5 bases each). CDR1 MNHEY and CDR2 SVGEGT come from the germline V gene. V lost 7 bases, J lost 7 bases, and 14 bases lay in between. The CDR3 covers 13 residues.

Only a few counts were recorded for this clonotype. The chain combines TRBV12-3 or TRBV12-4 with TRBJ2-3; TRBD2 matches 8 bases. With 6 bases clipped from V and 11 bases from J, the junction kept 13 bases outside the gene matches. This CDR3 has 14 amino acids. The CDR3 is CASRPERLSGRQYF. The DNA for the CDR3 is TGTGCCAGCAGGCCGGAAAGGTTGAGCGGGAGGCAGTATTTT.

In its sample, this clonotype was seen a few times. The chain links TRBV7-6 to TRBJ1-3; D is unresolved. The V gene's germline CDR1 is SGHVS and CDR2 FNYEAQ. Trimming took 5 bases from V and 0 from J, leaving 8 bases between them. The CDR3 contains 14 residues. The CDR3 nucleotides read TGTGCCAGCAGCGTAGACGTCTCTGGAAACACCATATATTTT. Its protein is CASSVDVSGNTIYF.

This clonotype was counted at least ten times. This chain connects TRBV4-2 to TRBJ2-1, with TRBD2 matching 10 bases. The germline V gene has CDR1 LGHNA and CDR2 YNFKEQ. V lost 4 bases, J lost 9 bases, and 15 bases stayed unmatched. This CDR3 has 17 amino acids. CDR3 amino acids: CASSPKRSGLASSEQFF. CDR3 nucleotide sequence: TGTGCCAGCAGCCCGAAAAGGTCGGGACTAGCGAGCTCTGAGCAGTTCTTC.

The chain combines TRBV6-5 with TRBJ2-5, with D tentatively TRBD1 (6 bases). The CDR3 contains 15 residues. V shed 2 bases and J shed 2 bases, with 12 bases lying between them. From germline, CDR1 is MNHEY and CDR2 SVGAGI. In DNA, the CDR3 is TGTGCCAGCAGTTACCAGGGGCGCGAACAAGAGACCCAGTACTTC. Amino acid sequence: CASSYQGREQETQYF.

The rearrangement uses TRBV3-1 and TRBJ2-5; D uncertain. CDR3 length: 14 amino acids. CDR1 is LGHDT and CDR2 is YNNKEL in the germline V gene (reference sequence). Trimming shortened V by 0 bases and J by 4 bases, and 9 bases separated the two germline ends. The CDR3 spells CASSQDHGAETQYF. The CDR3, as DNA: TGTGCCAGCAGCCAAGACCATGGAGCAGAGACCCAGTACTTC.

This sequence joins TRBV9 and TRBJ2-3, with 11 bases fitting TRBD2. The CDR3 is 17 residues long. The ends lost 1 base at V and 1 base at J; junction bases unmatched: 5. Germline CDR1 and CDR2: SGDLS and YYNGEE. This chain's CDR3 is CASSVLAGGGGTDTQYF. CDR3 DNA sequence: TGTGCCAGCAGCGTATTAGCGGGGGGGGGAGGCACAGATACGCAGTATTTT. The variable domain in full, completed from reference TRBV9 and TRBJ2-3, reads DSGVTQTPKHLITATGQRVTLRCSPRSGDLSVYWYQQSLDQGLQFLIQYYNGEERAKGNILERFSAQQFPDLHSELNLSSLELGDSALYFCASSVLAGGGGTDTQYFGPGTRLTVL.

CDR3 in amino acids: CASSPPGQIYNEQFF. As DNA, the CDR3 is TGTGCCAGCTCACCGCCGGGACAGATCTACAATGAGCAGTTCTTC. The chain has TRBV18 and TRBJ2-1; 7 nucleotides agree with TRBD1. Per the germline V gene, CDR1 is KGHSH and CDR2 is LQKENI. The CDR3 has 15 residues. Unmatched junction bases numbered 5, after V lost 3 bases and J lost 3 bases. Full variable domain (rest looked up from reference TRBV18 and TRBJ2-1): NAGVMQNPRHLVRRRGQEARLRCSPMKGHSHVYWYRQLPEEGLKFMVYLQKENIIDESGMPKERFSAEFPKEGPSILRIQQVVRGDSAAYFCASSPPGQIYNEQFFGPGTRLTVL.

The rearrangement uses TRBV5-1 and TRBJ2-5; 9 nucleotides agree with TRBD1. The CDR3 has 15 residues. CDR1 is SGHRS and CDR2 is YFSETQ in the germline V gene. The V gene end was trimmed by 6 bases and the J gene end by 2 bases; junction bases not matched to a gene: 8. The chain's CDR3 is CASNPDRGLQETQYF. In nucleotides, the CDR3 is TGCGCCAGCAACCCGGACAGGGGCCTTCAAGAGACCCAGTACTTC.

The chain couples TRBV29-1 to TRBJ2-7; D ambiguous. The V end lost 4 bases, the J end lost 7 bases, and 11 bases lay between the germline ends. This CDR3 region has 11 residues. CDR1 is SQVTM and CDR2 is ANQGSEA in the germline V gene. The CDR3 sequence is CSVVKGREQYF. CDR3 coding DNA: TGCAGCGTTGTCAAGGGAAGGGAGCAGTACTTC.

The chain combines TRBV6-2 or TRBV6-3 with TRBJ2-5; 8 bases match TRBD1. CDR1 is MNHEY and CDR2 is SVGEGT in the germline V gene. The V and J ends lost 2 bases and 5 bases, in that order; junction bases with no gene match: 7. The CDR3 contains 15 residues. The CDR3 reads CASSYTQGALETQYF. The CDR3, as DNA: TGTGCCAGCAGTTACACCCAGGGGGCATTGGAGACCCAGTACTTC.

The chain uses TRBV29-1 and TRBJ1-2; D gene uncertain. The CDR3 contains 13 residues. Germline V gene sequence: CDR1 SQVTM, CDR2 ANQGSEA. Trimming removed 4 bases at V and 1 base at J, with 10 bases between. The chain's CDR3 is CSVARARNYGYTF. The DNA of the CDR3 is TGCAGCGTTGCACGGGCCCGTAACTATGGCTACACCTTC.

V gene TRBV7-9 combines with J gene TRBJ1-2; maybe TRBD1 (6 bases). The V end lost 5 bases, the J end lost 2 bases, and 15 bases lay between the germline ends. CDR3 length: 15 residues. The V gene's germline CDR1 is SEHNR and CDR2 FQNEAQ (reference sequence). CDR3 DNA: TGTGCCAGCAGCCGTGGGACACCGAGGAACTATGGCTACACCTTC. It encodes CASSRGTPRNYGYTF.

This clonotype was observed a handful of times. V and J are TRBV20-1 and TRBJ1-1; D unresolved. The germline gives CDR1 DFQATT, CDR2 SNEGSKA (reference sequence). CDR3 size: 11 residues. Trimming removed 3 bases from V and 10 bases from J, with 12 bases in between. CDR3 in amino acids: CSASEVYGAFF. The CDR3 coding sequence is TGCAGTGCTAGCGAGGTCTATGGAGCTTTCTTT.

This sequence joins TRBV7-9 and TRBJ1-3; D gene ambiguous. Between the trimmed V and J ends, which lost 2 bases and 0 bases, there was a span of 5 bases. The germline V gene has CDR1 SEHNR and CDR2 FQNEAQ (reference sequence). This CDR3 comprises 14 residues. This chain's CDR3 is CASSLSISGNTIYF. Here the CDR3 DNA reads TGTGCCAGCAGCTTATCTATCTCTGGAAACACCATATATTTT.

V usage is TRBV9 and J usage is TRBJ2-1, with D possibly matching TRBD1 (6 bases). Germline V gene lookup returns CDR1 SGDLS and CDR2 YYNGEE. V was shortened by 0 bases and J by 3 bases, with 10 bases between the two germline ends. CDR3 length: 15 residues. The CDR3 nucleotides read TGTGCCAGCAGCGTAGATCAGGGGCGCTACAATGAGCAGTTCTTC. It specifies CASSVDQGRYNEQFF. The full variable domain, rest sourced from reference TRBV9 and TRBJ2-1, is DSGVTQTPKHLITATGQRVTLRCSPRSGDLSVYWYQQSLDQGLQFLIQYYNGEERAKGNILERFSAQQFPDLHSELNLSSLELGDSALYFCASSVDQGRYNEQFFGPGTRLTVL.